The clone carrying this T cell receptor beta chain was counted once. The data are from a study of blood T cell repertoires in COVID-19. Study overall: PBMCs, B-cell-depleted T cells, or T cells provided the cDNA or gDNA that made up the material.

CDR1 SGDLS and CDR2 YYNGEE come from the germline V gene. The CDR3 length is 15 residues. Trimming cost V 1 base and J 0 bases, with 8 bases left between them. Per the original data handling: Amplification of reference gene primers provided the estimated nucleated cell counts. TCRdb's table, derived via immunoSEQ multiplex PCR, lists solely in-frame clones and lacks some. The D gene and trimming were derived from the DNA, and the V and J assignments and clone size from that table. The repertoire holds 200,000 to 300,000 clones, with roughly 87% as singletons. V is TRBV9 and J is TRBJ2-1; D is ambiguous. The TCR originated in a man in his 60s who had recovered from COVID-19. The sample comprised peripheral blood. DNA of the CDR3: TGTGCCAGCAGCGTATTTAAGAGCTCCTACAATGAGCAGTTCTTC. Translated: CASSVFKSSYNEQFF.